This TCR beta chain was observed in a study of blood T cell repertoires in COVID-19. As for the study in general: The analysed material was cDNA or gDNA that came from T cells, B-cell-depleted T cells, or PBMCs.

Participant-given clinical history determined each cohort assignment. Before being deemed recovered, Cohort 3 donors had two negative PCRs, clearance, or symptom resolution. In the source study's methods: Reference gene primers were amplified, and this amplification served to estimate nucleated cell counts. Generated by immunoSEQ multiplex PCR, the TCRdb table keeps only in-frame clones and is missing some. Clone size and the V and J calls come from that table; the DNA yielded D and trimming. The table records approximately 290,000 clones, around nine tenths of them present only once. Trimming at V came to 6 bases and at J to 1 base, leaving 9 bases not matched to a gene. This CDR3 region has 16 residues.

The source material was PBMCs or T cells enriched from blood (not recorded which). This TCR was recovered from a woman in her thirties who had recovered from COVID-19. The rearrangement joins TRBV23-1 to TRBJ2-4; 7 bases are a match to TRBD1. TRBV23-1 is marked as an open reading frame, function uncertain. CDR3 residues: CASRNRQGRAKNIQYF. DNA of the CDR3: TGCGCCAGCAGAAATAGACAGGGCCGGGCCAAAAACATTCAGTACTTC.